The 30 T cell receptor beta chains presented below share a single source sample, sequenced in a study of blood T cells in healthy people across ages. PCR was performed a second time for about 7 to 12 cycles using a sample-barcoded 5' primer and a J-beta primer mix. TCRdb ran MiXCR on the 5' RACE reads and lists one entry per CDR3 protein. The sample has about 900,000 distinct CDR3 sequences; under 80% are singletons. The source material was blood. The receptors derive from a young man in good health.

This chain joins TRBV10-3 and TRBJ2-5; D is undetermined. With 7 bases removed from V and 1 base from J, the gap between germline ends came to 13 bases. The CDR3 totals 14 residues. CDR1 and CDR2 (germline): ENHRY, SYGVKD. The DNA of the CDR3 is TGTGCCATCAACCGAGGACGGACCCAAGAGACCCAGTACTTC. Its translation is CAINRGRTQETQYF.

V and J are TRBV7-2 and TRBJ2-7; D perhaps matches TRBD1 (5 bases). Trimming took off 1 base at V and 4 bases at J, with 11 bases between the two ends. The CDR3 loop spans 14 amino acids. Germline loops: CDR1 SGHTA, CDR2 FQGNSA. CDR3 amino acids: CASSLGRAVYEQYF. The CDR3 coding sequence is TGTGCCAGCAGCTTAGGCAGGGCTGTATACGAGCAGTACTTC.

This clonotype came up a few times. V gene TRBV5-6 combines with J gene TRBJ2-5; 12 positions match TRBD2. Per the germline V gene, CDR1 is SGHDT and CDR2 is YYEEEE. The CDR3 contains 15 residues. V gave up 0 bases and J gave up 5 bases; unmatched junction bases: 2. DNA of the CDR3: TGTGCCAGCAGCTTGGCTAGCGGGGGGGCGGAGACCCAGTACTTC. Translation gives CASSLASGGAETQYF.

The V call is TRBV12-3 or TRBV12-4, the J call TRBJ2-7; 13 bases agree with TRBD2. With V trimmed by 5 bases and J by 0 bases, 7 bases remained unmatched. CDR3 length equals 17 residues. The CDR3 DNA reads as TGTGCCAGCAGTCCCCTGACTAGCGGGGGGACCTCCTACGAGCAGTACTTC. This sequence encodes CASSPLTSGGTSYEQYF.

This clonotype was seen a handful of times. V usage is TRBV29-1 and J usage is TRBJ2-7; the D gene is possibly TRBD1 (5 bases). This CDR3 is built from 11 residues. Trimming took 4 bases from V and 3 from J, leaving 7 bases between them. Germline-derived CDR1 and CDR2 are SQVTM and ANQGSEA. The CDR3, as DNA: TGCAGCGTTGGCAGGGACTACGAGCAGTACTTC. Protein product: CSVGRDYEQYF.

This clonotype was picked up a small number of times. The J gene is TRBJ2-3, the V gene TRBV4-3; 11 bases align to TRBD2. The length of the CDR3 is 16 residues. Germline assignment: CDR1 LGHNA and CDR2 YSLEER. Unmatched junction bases numbered 8, after V lost 3 bases and J lost 6 bases. The CDR3 nucleotides read TGCGCCAGCAGCCAGGTTGCTAGCGGGGGGAAGGATACGCAGTATTTT. This translates into CASSQVASGGKDTQYF.

The CDR3, as DNA: TGTGCCACCAGCAGATCCGGGACAGGGAATGAAAAACTGTTTTTT. Translated, it gives CATSRSGTGNEKLFF. The rearrangement uses TRBV15 and TRBJ1-4; 9 nucleotides line up with TRBD1. Germline V CDR1 and CDR2: LNHNV, YYDKDF (reference sequence). This CDR3 has 15 amino acids. The V and J ends lost 2 bases and 5 bases, in that order; junction bases with no gene match: 3.

This clonotype occurred a few times. The chain is built from TRBV11-2 and TRBJ2-1, with 7 bases that match TRBD1. Trimming at V came to 2 bases and at J to 2 bases, leaving 0 bases not matched to a gene. CDR3 length equals 14 residues. Germline V gene data show CDR1 as SGHAT and CDR2 as FQNNGV. Here the CDR3 reads CASSLQGAYNEQFF. CDR3 sequence (DNA): TGTGCCAGCAGCTTACAGGGGGCCTACAATGAGCAGTTCTTC.

CDR3 amino acids: CASSPWSGGSAGDTQYF. CDR3 sequence (DNA): TGTGCCAGCAGCCCATGGTCTGGGGGTTCGGCAGGGGATACGCAGTATTTT. The gene calls are TRBV7-9 and TRBJ2-3; the D call may be TRBD1 or TRBD2 (5 bases each). The CDR3 spans 17 residues. The germline V gene encodes CDR1 SEHNR and CDR2 FQNEAQ (reference sequence). Trimming removed 5 bases at V and 6 bases at J, with 24 bases between.

The rearrangement joins TRBV6-2 or TRBV6-3 to TRBJ2-4; D is perhaps TRBD1 (5 bases). V lost 4 bases and J 1 base, leaving 11 bases between the germline ends. Germline-derived CDR1 and CDR2 are MNHEY and SVGEGT. CDR3 length: 15 amino acids. The CDR3 region is CASSSLRQAKNIQYF. The CDR3 DNA reads as TGTGCCAGCAGTTCTCTAAGACAGGCCAAAAACATTCAGTACTTC.

J is TRBJ2-3 and V is TRBV13; the D gene is possibly TRBD2 (7 bases). V dropped 3 bases and J dropped 2 bases, with 15 bases sitting between them. The CDR3 length is 16 residues. CDR1 is PRHDT, CDR2 FYEKMQ, per germline (reference sequence). This chain's CDR3 is CASSFGGGPYTDTQYF. CDR3 coding DNA: TGTGCCAGCAGCTTTGGGGGGGGGCCCTACACAGATACGCAGTATTTT. Looking up the rest from reference TRBV13 and TRBJ2-3 gives the full variable domain: AAGVIQSPRHLIKEKRETATLKCYPIPRHDTVYWYQQGPGQDPQFLISFYEKMQSDKGSIPDRFSAQQFSDYHSELNMSSLELGDSALYFCASSFGGGPYTDTQYFGPGTRLTVL.

CDR3 loop: CASRLTGTENSPLHF. The CDR3 DNA follows: TGTGCCAGCAGACTAACCGGGACAGAAAATTCACCCCTCCACTTT. The rearrangement uses TRBV4-2 and TRBJ1-6; TRBD1 matches at 7 bases. Germline values: CDR1 LGHNA, CDR2 YNFKEQ. The CDR3 loop spans 15 amino acids. The V and J ends lost 6 bases and 7 bases, in that order; junction bases with no gene match: 9.

Here the CDR3 reads CASSLLPPRGFGTDTQYF. As DNA, the CDR3 is TGTGCCAGCAGTTTACTCCCGCCCAGGGGATTCGGCACAGATACGCAGTATTTT. The chain is built from TRBV12-3 or TRBV12-4 and TRBJ2-3; D possibly corresponds to TRBD1 (6 bases). The CDR3 consists of 18 residues. Trimming stripped 2 bases from V and 1 base from J, with 19 bases between.

This chain uses TRBV12-3 or TRBV12-4 with TRBJ2-1, with 10 bases identical to TRBD2. CDR3 length: 14 residues. The V and J ends lost 6 bases and 10 bases, in that order; junction bases with no gene match: 9. The CDR3 is CASSTSGTPREQFF. The CDR3 region has the DNA TGTGCCAGCAGCACTAGCGGGACTCCACGCGAGCAGTTCTTC.

This clonotype was detected only a few times. The chain couples TRBV9 to TRBJ2-3; TRBD2 might be the D (6 bases). Trimming shortened V by 0 bases and J by 4 bases, and 6 bases separated the two germline ends. Germline assignment: CDR1 SGDLS and CDR2 YYNGEE. This CDR3 comprises 13 residues. Here the CDR3 reads CASSVASADTQYF. DNA for the CDR3: TGTGCCAGCAGCGTAGCTAGCGCAGATACGCAGTATTTT. Looking up the rest from reference TRBV9 and TRBJ2-3 gives the full variable domain: DSGVTQTPKHLITATGQRVTLRCSPRSGDLSVYWYQQSLDQGLQFLIQYYNGEERAKGNILERFSAQQFPDLHSELNLSSLELGDSALYFCASSVASADTQYFGPGTRLTVL.

The sample holds a few counts of this clonotype. The gene calls are TRBV20-1 and TRBJ2-7, with 11 bases matching TRBD2. CDR1 DFQATT and CDR2 SNEGSKA come from the germline V gene (reference sequence). V was pared by 6 bases and J by 2 bases, with 3 bases of the junction left unmatched. This CDR3 has 13 residues. CDR3 DNA: TGCAGTGCCTCGACTAGCGGGGCCTACGAGCAGTACTTC. This sequence encodes CSASTSGAYEQYF.

V and J are TRBV30 and TRBJ2-4; the D call may be TRBD1 or TRBD2 (6 bases each). In germline, CDR1 is GTSNPN, CDR2 SVGIG (reference sequence). Trimming removed 5 bases from V and 1 base from J, with 18 bases in between. The CDR3 has 16 residues. The CDR3 is CAWSRGRLGAKNIQYF. The CDR3 coding sequence is TGTGCCTGGTCCCGGGGGCGTCTCGGGGCCAAAAACATTCAGTACTTC.

The chain carries TRBV20-1 and TRBJ2-1; no clear D. This CDR3 is 15 amino acids long. Germline CDR1 is DFQATT and CDR2 is SNEGSKA (reference sequence). V lost 0 bases, J lost 10 bases, and 19 bases lay in between. CDR3 loop: CSARDLVPTSFEQFF. The CDR3 DNA is TGCAGTGCTAGAGATCTGGTTCCAACCTCATTCGAGCAGTTCTTC.

There are a few counts of this clonotype. V is TRBV5-1 and J is TRBJ2-7; D might be TRBD1 or TRBD2, each matching 6 bases. This CDR3 spans 14 amino acids. The V end lost 4 bases, the J end lost 4 bases, and 15 bases lay between the germline ends. Germline loops: CDR1 SGHRS, CDR2 YFSETQ. Here the CDR3 DNA reads TGCGCCAGCAGCACCGGCGGGACACCATACGAGCAGTACTTC. Amino acids: CASSTGGTPYEQYF.

The chain carries TRBV7-6 and TRBJ2-4; the match to TRBD1 covers 9 bases. The DNA end favors TRBJ2-7, so the J call may be wrong. The germline V gene encodes CDR1 SGHVS and CDR2 FNYEAQ. This CDR3 has 16 amino acids. The CDR3 loop reads CASSLAGTGSPYEQYF. Here the CDR3 DNA reads TGTGCCAGCAGCTTAGCCGGGACAGGGTCCCCCTACGAGCAGTACTTC.

This chain connects TRBV18 to TRBJ2-4; TRBD1 might be the D (5 bases). The DNA end is more similar to TRBJ2-7, so the J call may be wrong. Per the germline V gene, CDR1 is KGHSH and CDR2 is LQKENI. This CDR3 has 14 amino acids. CDR3 amino acids: CASSKTENSYEQYF. The CDR3 DNA follows: TGTGCCAGCTCAAAGACAGAGAACTCCTACGAGCAGTACTTC.

The rearrangement uses TRBV29-1 and TRBJ2-2; a possible D gene is TRBD2 (5 bases). The ends were cut back, 2 bases at V and 4 bases at J, with 8 bases in the middle. This CDR3 is built from 13 residues. Per germline, CDR1 SQVTM and CDR2 ANQGSEA. CDR3 DNA sequence: TGCAGCGTTGAAATCCGGGGCACCGGGGAGCTGTTTTTT. It yields the protein CSVEIRGTGELFF.

This chain connects TRBV10-1 to TRBJ2-7; TRBD2 matches 8 bases. This CDR3 region has 14 residues. After removal of 8 bases from V and 4 bases from J, the junction contained 10 bases not matched to a gene. From germline, CDR1 is WNHNN and CDR2 SYGVQD (reference sequence). CDR3 loop: CASPPWTSCYEQYF. As DNA, the CDR3 is TGCGCCAGCCCCCCTTGGACTAGCTGTTACGAGCAGTACTTC.

This clonotype came up a few times. The gene calls are TRBV4-1 and TRBJ1-6; D call uncertain. Germline loops: CDR1 MGHRA, CDR2 YSYEKL. The CDR3 spans 17 residues. The germline V and J ends were trimmed by 0 bases and 8 bases, with 17 bases remaining between them. The CDR3 loop reads CASSQEFADTGYSPLHF. CDR3 nucleotides: TGCGCCAGCAGCCAAGAATTCGCAGACACGGGATATTCACCCCTCCACTTT.

The chain couples TRBV20-1 to TRBJ2-3, with TRBD1 identical over 11 bases. This CDR3 comprises 14 residues. Looked up from germline, CDR1 is DFQATT and CDR2 is SNEGSKA (reference sequence). J lost 3 bases, V lost 6 bases, and 5 bases had no gene match. CDR3 sequence (DNA): TGCAGTGCCGACGGACAGGGGGCTACAGATACGCAGTATTTT. Its translation is CSADGQGATDTQYF.

The CDR3: CASSPDRGNEKLFF. CDR3 sequence (DNA): TGTGCCAGCAGCCCCGACAGGGGAAATGAAAAACTGTTTTTT. This chain joins TRBV7-2 and TRBJ1-4; TRBD1 agrees at 8 bases. V was clipped by 5 bases and J by 5 bases; unmatched bases: 4. The CDR3 sequence is 14 residues long. Germline V CDR1 and CDR2: SGHTA, FQGNSA.

The V call is TRBV7-9, the J call TRBJ1-4; 7 positions agree with TRBD1. The CDR3 extends over 15 amino acids. V shed 5 bases, J shed 1 base, and the junction held 4 bases outside the gene matches. Germline assignment: CDR1 SEHNR and CDR2 FQNEAQ (reference sequence). The CDR3 loop reads CASSTHRGTNEKLFF. Here the CDR3 DNA reads TGTGCCAGCAGCACCCACAGGGGAACTAATGAAAAACTGTTTTTT.

This rearrangement joins TRBV4-2 to TRBJ2-3; 9 positions agree with TRBD2. In germline, CDR1 is LGHNA, CDR2 YNFKEQ. J gave up 8 bases and V 1 base, and 4 bases lay outside the gene matches. CDR3 length: 14 amino acids. The DNA for the CDR3 is TGTGCCAGCAGCCAAGCTGAGCGGGGGGCTACGCAGTATTTT. Its protein is CASSQAERGATQYF.

The chain couples TRBV30 to TRBJ1-1, with D possibly matching TRBD1 (6 bases). Between the trimmed V and J ends, which lost 0 bases and 11 bases, there was a span of 13 bases. Looked up from germline, CDR1 is GTSNPN and CDR2 is SVGIG (reference sequence). The CDR3 loop spans 12 amino acids. The CDR3: CAWSVMGALAFF. CDR3 DNA: TGTGCCTGGAGTGTAATGGGGGCGCTGGCTTTCTTT.

V is TRBV25-1 and J is TRBJ1-2, with 7 bases aligning to TRBD1. Germline V gives CDR1 MGHDK, CDR2 SYGVNS. The CDR3 spans 12 residues. V shed 9 bases, J shed 8 bases, and the junction held 9 bases outside the gene matches. The CDR3 region is CARDRASGGYTF. The CDR3 DNA sequence: TGTGCCAGAGACAGGGCCTCGGGGGGCTACACCTTC.